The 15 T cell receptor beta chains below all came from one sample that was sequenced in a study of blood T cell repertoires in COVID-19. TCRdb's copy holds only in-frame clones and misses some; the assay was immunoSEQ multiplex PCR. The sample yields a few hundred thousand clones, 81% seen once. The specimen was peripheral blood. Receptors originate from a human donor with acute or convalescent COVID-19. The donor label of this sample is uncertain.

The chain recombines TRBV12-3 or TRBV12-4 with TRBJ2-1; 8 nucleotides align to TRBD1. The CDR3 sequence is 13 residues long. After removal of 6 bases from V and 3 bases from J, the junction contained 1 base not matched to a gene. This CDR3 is CASRGTGYNEQFF. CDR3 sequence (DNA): TGTGCCAGCAGGGGGACAGGCTACAATGAGCAGTTCTTC.

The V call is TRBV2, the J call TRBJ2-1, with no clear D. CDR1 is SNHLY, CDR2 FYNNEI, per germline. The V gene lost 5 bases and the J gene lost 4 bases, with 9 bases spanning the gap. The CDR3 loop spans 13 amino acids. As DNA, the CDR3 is TGTGCCAGCAGTAGCGTACTATACAATGAGCAGTTCTTC. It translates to CASSSVLYNEQFF. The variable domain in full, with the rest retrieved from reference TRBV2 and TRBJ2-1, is EPEVTQTPSHQVTQMGQEVILRCVPISNHLYFYWYRQILGQKVEFLVSFYNNEISEKSEIFDDQFSVERPDGSNFTLKIRSTKLEDSAMYFCASSSVLYNEQFFGPGTRLTVL.

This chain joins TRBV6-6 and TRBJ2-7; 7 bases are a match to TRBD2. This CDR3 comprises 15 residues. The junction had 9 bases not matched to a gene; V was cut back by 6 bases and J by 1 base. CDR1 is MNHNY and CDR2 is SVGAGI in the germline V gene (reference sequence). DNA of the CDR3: TGTGCCAGCAGGCCCCGTACGGGGGGTTCCTACGAGCAGTACTTC. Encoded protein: CASRPRTGGSYEQYF.

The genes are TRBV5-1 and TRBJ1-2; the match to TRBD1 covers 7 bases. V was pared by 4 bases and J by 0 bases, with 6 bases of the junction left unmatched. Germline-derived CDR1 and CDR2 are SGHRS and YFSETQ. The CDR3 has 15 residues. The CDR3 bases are TGCGCCAGCAGCCCCAGACAGGGAACTAACTATGGCTACACCTTC. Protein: CASSPRQGTNYGYTF.

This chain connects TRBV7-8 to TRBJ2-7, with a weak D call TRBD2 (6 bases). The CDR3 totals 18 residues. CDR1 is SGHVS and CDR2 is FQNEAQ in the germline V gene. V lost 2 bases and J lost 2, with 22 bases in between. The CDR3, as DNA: TGTGCCAGCAGCTTAAGGGACTGGGGAGAGAGGTCAACCTACGAGCAGTACTTC. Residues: CASSLRDWGERSTYEQYF.

The CDR3 region has the DNA TGTGCCAGCAGGCCACAGGGGGATCGTCAGCCCCAGCATTTT. It is translated as CASRPQGDRQPQHF. V and J are TRBV28 and TRBJ1-5; 8 bases agree with TRBD1. The CDR3 is 14 amino acids. The V and J ends lost 6 bases and 6 bases, in that order; junction bases with no gene match: 7. Per germline, CDR1 MDHEN and CDR2 SYDVKM. Full variable domain (outside the CDR3, taken from reference TRBV28 and TRBJ1-5): DVKVTQSSRYLVKRTGEKVFLECVQDMDHENMFWYRQDPGLGLRLIYFSYDVKMKEKGDIPEGYSVSREKKERFSLILESASTNQTSMYLCASRPQGDRQPQHFGDGTRLSIL.

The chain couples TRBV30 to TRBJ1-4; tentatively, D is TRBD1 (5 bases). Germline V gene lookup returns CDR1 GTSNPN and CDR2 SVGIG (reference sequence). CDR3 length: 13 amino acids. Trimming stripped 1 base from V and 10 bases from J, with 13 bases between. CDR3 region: CAWSAPGVGKLFF. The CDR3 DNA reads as TGTGCCTGGAGTGCCCCGGGGGTTGGAAAACTGTTTTTT.

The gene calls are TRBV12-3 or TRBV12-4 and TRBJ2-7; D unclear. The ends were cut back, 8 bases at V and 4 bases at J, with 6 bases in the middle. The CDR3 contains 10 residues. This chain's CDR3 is CASGNYEQYF. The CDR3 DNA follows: TGTGCCAGCGGCAATTACGAGCAGTACTTC.

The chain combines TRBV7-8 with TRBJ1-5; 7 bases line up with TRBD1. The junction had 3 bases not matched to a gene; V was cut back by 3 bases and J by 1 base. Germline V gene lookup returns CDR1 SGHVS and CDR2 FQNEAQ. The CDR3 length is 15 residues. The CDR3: CASSFWDRSNQPQHF. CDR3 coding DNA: TGTGCCAGCAGCTTCTGGGACAGAAGCAATCAGCCCCAGCATTTT.

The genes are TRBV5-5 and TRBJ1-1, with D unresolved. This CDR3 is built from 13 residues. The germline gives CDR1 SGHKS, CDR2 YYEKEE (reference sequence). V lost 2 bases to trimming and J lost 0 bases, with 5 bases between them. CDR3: CASSFSVNTEAFF. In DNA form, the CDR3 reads TGTGCCAGCAGCTTTTCGGTGAACACTGAAGCTTTCTTT.

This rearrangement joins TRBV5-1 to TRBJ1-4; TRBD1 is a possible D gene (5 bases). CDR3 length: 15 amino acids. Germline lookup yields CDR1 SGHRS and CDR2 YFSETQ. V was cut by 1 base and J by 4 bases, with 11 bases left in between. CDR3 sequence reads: CASSLSSGYNEKLFF. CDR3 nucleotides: TGCGCCAGCAGCTTGTCCTCAGGGTATAATGAAAAACTGTTTTTT.

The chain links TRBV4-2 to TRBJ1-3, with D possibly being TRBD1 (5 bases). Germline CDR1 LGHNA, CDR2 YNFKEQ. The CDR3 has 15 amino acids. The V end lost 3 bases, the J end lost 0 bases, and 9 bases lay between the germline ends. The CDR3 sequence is CASSHLDSSGNTIYF. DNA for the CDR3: TGTGCCAGCAGCCATCTCGACAGCTCTGGAAACACCATATATTTT.

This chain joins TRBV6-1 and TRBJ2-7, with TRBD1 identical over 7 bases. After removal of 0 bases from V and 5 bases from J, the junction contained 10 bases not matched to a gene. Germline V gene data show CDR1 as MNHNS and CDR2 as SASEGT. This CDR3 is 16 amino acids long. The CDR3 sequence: CASSEAIRDRVHEQYF. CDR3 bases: TGTGCCAGCAGTGAAGCGATTCGTGACAGGGTGCACGAGCAGTACTTC.

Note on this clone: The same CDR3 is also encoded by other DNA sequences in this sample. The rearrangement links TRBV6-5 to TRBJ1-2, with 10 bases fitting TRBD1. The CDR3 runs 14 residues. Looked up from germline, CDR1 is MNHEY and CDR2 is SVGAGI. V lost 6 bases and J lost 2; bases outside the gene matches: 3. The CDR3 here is CASSRTGGNYGYTF. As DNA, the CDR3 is TGTGCCAGCAGCAGGACAGGGGGAAACTATGGCTACACCTTC.

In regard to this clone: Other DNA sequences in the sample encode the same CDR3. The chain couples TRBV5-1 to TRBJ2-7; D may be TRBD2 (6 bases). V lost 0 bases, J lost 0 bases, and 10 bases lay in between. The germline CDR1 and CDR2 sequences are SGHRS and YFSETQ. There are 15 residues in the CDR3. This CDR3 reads CASSLVGGSSYEQYF. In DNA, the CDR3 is TGCGCCAGCAGCTTGGTGGGAGGTAGCTCCTACGAGCAGTACTTC.